These 15 T cell receptor beta chains came from one sample sequenced in a study of spatial heterogeneity in lung cancer. Time point meaning: sample taken at primary tumor resection. Tumor, nontumor lung or frozen PBMC supplied whole RNA, sequenced without sorting. One entry per CDR3 protein, called by TCRdb with MiXCR from the 5' RACE reads. This sample has 60,000 to 65,000 distinct CDR3 sequences, with 7.5% to 8.5% found just once. The sample here was PBMCs, taken at surgery. Source of these receptors: a female donor with early-stage non-small cell lung cancer.

The V gene is TRBV20-1, the J gene TRBJ2-3; TRBD2 agrees at 11 bases. The V segment lost 3 bases and the J segment 2 bases; nucleotides outside the gene matches: 4. This CDR3 is built from 15 residues. Germline loops: CDR1 DFQATT, CDR2 SNEGSKA (reference sequence). The DNA of the CDR3 is TGCAGTGCTAGGCGGACTAGCGGGCTCACAGATACGCAGTATTTT. Amino acid sequence: CSARRTSGLTDTQYF.

V gene TRBV11-1 combines with J gene TRBJ1-1, with D possibly matching TRBD1 (6 bases). The length of the CDR3 is 15 residues. Germline V gene data show CDR1 as SGHAT and CDR2 as FQDESV (reference sequence). Deletions cut 6 bases from V and 8 bases from J, with 22 bases between. For the CDR3, the DNA is TGTGCCAGCAGTACTCAACAGGGTTCTTGGCTCGAAGCTTTCTTT. This sequence encodes CASSTQQGSWLEAFF.

This clonotype appeared a few times. The V call is TRBV24-1, the J call TRBJ2-1; possibly TRBD1 for D (6 bases). In germline, CDR1 is KGHDR, CDR2 SFDVKD. The V end was cut by 3 bases, the J end by 7 bases, with 12 bases between. The CDR3 consists of 14 residues. The CDR3 nucleotides are TGTGCCACCAGTGATACAGGGTTGAGTAATGAGCAGTTCTTC. Protein product: CATSDTGLSNEQFF.

This clonotype came up a few times. The chain employs TRBV28 and TRBJ2-7, with TRBD1 matching over 7 bases. The CDR3 consists of 16 residues. V lost 5 bases and J lost 0; bases outside the gene matches: 10. CDR1 and CDR2 (germline): MDHEN, SYDVKM. In DNA, the CDR3 is TGTGCCAGCAGTCCCCTACAGGGGATGGACTCCTACGAGCAGTACTTC. Protein product: CASSPLQGMDSYEQYF.

This clonotype was found a few times. The CDR3 spells CASSQAGRGFGYTF. CDR3 DNA: TGTGCCAGCAGCCAAGCAGGGAGGGGTTTCGGCTACACCTTC. The rearrangement uses TRBV3-1 and TRBJ1-2, with D maybe TRBD1 (5 bases). The germline V gene has CDR1 LGHDT and CDR2 YNNKEL (reference sequence). This CDR3 spans 14 amino acids. Trimming left V 1 base short and J 8 bases short, with 14 bases between.

This clonotype was seen ten or more times. CDR3 in DNA: TGCAGTGCTAGAGATCCGCGTGGGACAGGGGGCACAGATACGCAGTATTTT. It codes for CSARDPRGTGGTDTQYF. This sequence joins TRBV20-1 and TRBJ2-3; TRBD1 aligns across 10 bases. With V trimmed by 0 bases and J by 1 base, 7 bases remained unmatched. Germline V CDR1 and CDR2: DFQATT, SNEGSKA (reference sequence). The CDR3 loop spans 17 amino acids.

This sequence joins TRBV20-1 and TRBJ1-5, with D perhaps matching TRBD1 (5 bases). The CDR3 is 14 amino acids. V lost 5 bases to trimming and J lost 3 bases, with 14 bases between them. Germline V lookup: CDR1 DFQATT, CDR2 SNEGSKA (reference sequence). CDR3 sequence: CSAPQTDPNQPQHF. The CDR3 nucleotides are TGCAGTGCTCCTCAGACAGACCCCAATCAGCCCCAGCATTTT.

The CDR3 region has the DNA TGTGCCAGCAGCCCCGGTTCGGGGGGACTAGCGGGCCCTGGGTACGAGCAGTACTTC. Its translation: CASSPGSGGLAGPGYEQYF. The J gene is TRBJ2-7, the V gene TRBV11-3; TRBD2 agrees at 12 bases. The CDR3 consists of 19 residues. The germline V gene encodes CDR1 SGHNT and CDR2 YENEEA. Trimming took 5 bases from V and 4 from J; bases not matched to a gene: 18.

The chain couples TRBV9 to TRBJ2-3; D remains ambiguous. The CDR3 length is 15 residues. The germline V gene encodes CDR1 SGDLS and CDR2 YYNGEE. V was pared by 3 bases and J by 6 bases, with 17 bases between. In DNA form, the CDR3 reads TGTGCCAGCAGCGCCGGGCAGGCTTCGTGGGATACGCAGTATTTT. It encodes CASSAGQASWDTQYF.

This clonotype was seen a few times. The rearrangement links TRBV6-5 to TRBJ2-2; the D gene is possibly TRBD1 (5 bases). Germline CDR1 MNHEY, CDR2 SVGAGI. This CDR3 region has 15 residues. V lost 0 bases and J lost 6, with 11 bases in between. The CDR3 region is CASSYSRQPAGELFF. CDR3 DNA: TGTGCCAGCAGTTACTCGAGACAGCCCGCCGGGGAGCTGTTTTTT.

This clonotype was observed at least ten times. The gene calls are TRBV2 and TRBJ2-3, with 10 bases identical to TRBD1. Losses at the gene ends were 6 bases for V and 3 bases for J; bases not matched to a gene: 12. The germline CDR1 and CDR2 sequences are SNHLY and FYNNEI. CDR3 length equals 17 residues. CDR3 residues: CASRPRDRGERTDTQYF. The CDR3 DNA follows: TGTGCCAGCAGACCCCGGGACAGGGGAGAGAGAACAGATACGCAGTATTTT.

Details on this clonotype: One base away lies a much larger clone, so this may be a sequencing read error. The rearrangement uses TRBV2 and TRBJ2-3; TRBD2 is a possible D gene (5 bases). Germline loops: CDR1 SNHLY, CDR2 FYNNEI. CDR3 length: 12 residues. The CDR3 here is CTSGLPRDTQYF. Written as DNA, the CDR3 is TGTACCAGCGGACTGCCGCGGGATACGCAGTATTTT.

Comments on this clonotype: Since a much larger clone is just one base distant, this may be a read error. A read error is likely, as this CDR3 ends without the conserved phenylalanine or tryptophan. The chain couples TRBV5-6 to TRBJ1-5; 9 positions agree with TRBD1. V was clipped by 4 bases and J by 3 bases; unmatched bases: 20. Germline values: CDR1 SGHDT, CDR2 YYEEEE. This CDR3 is built from 20 residues. The CDR3 is CASSRYYRGPETGFNQPQHL. DNA for the CDR3: TGTGCCAGCAGCCGTTATTACAGGGGGCCGGAGACCGGGTTCAATCAGCCCCAGCATCTT.

The chain is built from TRBV19 and TRBJ2-5; the D call may be TRBD1 or TRBD2 (5 bases each). The CDR3 covers 14 residues. From germline, CDR1 is LNHDA and CDR2 SQIVND (reference sequence). Trimming removed 4 bases at V and 4 bases at J, with 13 bases between. CDR3 DNA sequence: TGTGCCAGTAGTACCGAGGGAACAGGAGAGACCCAGTACTTC. Amino acids: CASSTEGTGETQYF.

The chain couples TRBV29-1 to TRBJ2-1, with 7 positions matching TRBD1. V lost 4 bases, J lost 7 bases, and 10 bases stayed unmatched. The CDR3 spans 14 residues. In germline, CDR1 is SQVTM, CDR2 ANQGSEA. For the CDR3, the DNA is TGCAGCGTTGTTAACACAGGGGCTAAGAATGAGCAGTTCTTC. It encodes CSVVNTGAKNEQFF.